The clone carrying this TCR beta chain was picked up a small number of times. Primers used in a second PCR of about 7 to 12 cycles were a sample-barcoded 5' primer and a J-beta primer mix. In TCRdb, the 5' RACE reads were re-called with MiXCR into one record per CDR3 protein. The sample lists about 670,000 distinct CDR3 sequences; 52% were seen once. These data come from a study of blood T cells in healthy people across ages. This CDR3 region has 18 residues. The V gene lost 2 bases and the J gene lost 6 bases, with 22 bases spanning the gap. The germline CDR1 and CDR2 sequences are KGHDR and SFDVKD. This clonotype was obtained from a woman aged 80 or over in good health. The V call is TRBV24-1, the J call TRBJ2-1; TRBD1 might be the D (6 bases). Sequenced material: blood. CDR3 nucleotides: TGTGCCACCAGTGATTCAACCCCCGGGACATCTATATTCAATGAGCAGTTCTTC. It translates to CATSDSTPGTSIFNEQFF.